There are a few counts of the clone carrying this T cell receptor (beta chain). Its antigen is not known. This entry is derived from a study of shared clonotypes between healthy human individuals. Around 200 ng DNA, tens of thousands of T cell genomes, went into each sorted-subset replicate PCR. Repertoires were generated with immunoSEQ multiplex PCR, while TCRdb's copy carries only in-frame clones and drops some. This sample yields some 680,000 clones, of which more than 70% are seen a single time; 1.5% to 2% belongs to the top ten. CDR1 is MNHEY and CDR2 is SMNVEV in the germline V gene (reference sequence). The CDR3 contains 15 residues. The V gene end was trimmed by 5 bases and the J gene end by 7 bases; junction bases not matched to a gene: 12. Broader study findings: Incomplete sequencing of sorted subsets was indicated by rarefaction despite large depth.

The receptor was derived from a woman in her 30s in good health. This chain joins TRBV27 and TRBJ2-7; 9 nucleotides agree with TRBD1. Sequencing was carried out using memory CD4+ T cells sorted from blood. Subset specified: CD45RA-negative fraction. CDR3 in DNA: TGTGCCAGCAGTCCTCGAACAGGGGGCCGGGGGGAGCAGTACTTC. It translates to CASSPRTGGRGEQYF.